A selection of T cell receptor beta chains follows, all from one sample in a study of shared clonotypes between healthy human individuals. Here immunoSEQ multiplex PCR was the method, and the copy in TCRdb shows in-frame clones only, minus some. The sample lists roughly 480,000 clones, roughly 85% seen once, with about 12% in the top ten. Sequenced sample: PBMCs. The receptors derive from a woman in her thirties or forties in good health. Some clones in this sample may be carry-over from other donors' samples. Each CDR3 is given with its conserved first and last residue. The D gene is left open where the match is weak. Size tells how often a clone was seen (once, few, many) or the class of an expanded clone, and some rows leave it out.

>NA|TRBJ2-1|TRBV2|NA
TGTGCCAGCAGTGAATCCGGGGTTGAGCAGTTCTTC
CASSESGVEQFF
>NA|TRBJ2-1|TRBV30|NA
TGTGCCTGGAGTCCTGGGGGTAATGAGCAGTTCTTC
CAWSPGGNEQFF
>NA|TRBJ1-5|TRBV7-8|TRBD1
TGTGCCAGCAGCTACGGGACAGGGATCCATAGCAATCAGCCCCAGCATTTT
CASSYGTGIHSNQPQHF
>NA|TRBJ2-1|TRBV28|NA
TGTGCCAGCAGTTTACCCCGGGACATTGGCTACAATGAGCAGTTCTTC
CASSLPRDIGYNEQFF
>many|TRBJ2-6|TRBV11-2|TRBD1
TGTGCCAGCAGTGTGACAGGGGGTAAGGCTGGGGCCAACGTCCTGACTTTC
CASSVTGGKAGANVLTF
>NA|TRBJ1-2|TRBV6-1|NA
TGTGCCAGCAGTGAAAGTGGCGCGGCAGTGTATGGCTACACCTTC
CASSESGAAVYGYTF
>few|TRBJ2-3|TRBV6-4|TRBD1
TGTGCCAGCAGTGAGCTCACAGGGGCAGATACGCAGTATTTT
CASSELTGADTQYF
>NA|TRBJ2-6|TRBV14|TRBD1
TGTGCCAGCAGCCAAAGGAGCCGGGACAGCCTGACTTTC
CASSQRSRDSLTF
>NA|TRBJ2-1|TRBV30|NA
TGTGCCTGGACCAGGGTGAATGAGCAGTTCTTC
CAWTRVNEQFF
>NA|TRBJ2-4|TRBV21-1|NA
TGTGCCAGCAGCAAAGAGCCTAGCGGGAGGATACTAGCCAAAAACATTCAGTACTTC
CASSKEPSGRILAKNIQYF
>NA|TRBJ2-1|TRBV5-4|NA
TGTGCCAGCAGCTTGGACAGAAACAATGAGCAGTTCTTC
CASSLDRNNEQFF
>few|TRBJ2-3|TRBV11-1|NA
TGTGCCAGCAGCCCCTGGGGAAACTTTAGCACAGATACGCAGTATTTT
CASSPWGNFSTDTQYF
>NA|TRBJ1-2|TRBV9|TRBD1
TGTGCCAGCAGCGTAGATATTGACAGGGGCTACCATGGCTACACCTTC
CASSVDIDRGYHGYTF
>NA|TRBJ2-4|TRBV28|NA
TGTGCCAGCAGTTTAAGGGACGGAAGAAACATTCAGTACTTC
CASSLRDGRNIQYF
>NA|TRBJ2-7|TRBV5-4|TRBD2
TGTGCCAGCAGCCCGGGGGGGCCCTACGAGCAGTACTTC
CASSPGGPYEQYF
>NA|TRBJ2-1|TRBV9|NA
TGTGCCAGCAGCGTAGATCCAGATTTCTACAATGAGCAGTTCTTC
CASSVDPDFYNEQFF
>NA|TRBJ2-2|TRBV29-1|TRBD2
TGCAGCGTTGGTCTAGCGGGAACTGGGGAGCTGTTTTTT
CSVGLAGTGELFF
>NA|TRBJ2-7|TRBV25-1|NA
TGTGCCAGCAGTCCAATAGGACGGGGAGGTTCCGAGCAGTACTTC
CASSPIGRGGSEQYF
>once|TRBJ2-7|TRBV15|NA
TGTGCCACCAGGAGGGACACCGGGACGTACTACGAGCAGTACTTC
CATRRDTGTYYEQYF
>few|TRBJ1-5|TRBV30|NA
TGTGCCTGTAATCAGGGTCCGCATCAGCCCCAGCATTTT
CACNQGPHQPQHF
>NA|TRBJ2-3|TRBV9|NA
TGTGCCAGCAGCGTAGGGGCGGGCCGGTCTCGCACAGATACGCAGTATTTT
CASSVGAGRSRTDTQYF
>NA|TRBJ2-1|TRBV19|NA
TGTGCCAGTAGTATTGGAGGGAGGAATGAGCAGTTCTTC
CASSIGGRNEQFF
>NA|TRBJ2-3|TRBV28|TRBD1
TGTGCCAGCAGTTCGCAGGGGGTGACGCAGTATTTT
CASSSQGVTQYF
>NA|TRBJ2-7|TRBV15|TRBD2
TGTGCCACCAGCAGACTAGCGGCCAGCCTGTACGAGCAGTACTTC
CATSRLAASLYEQYF
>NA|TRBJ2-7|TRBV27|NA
TGTGCCAGCAGTTTACAAGGTACGGCCTACGAGCAGTACTTC
CASSLQGTAYEQYF
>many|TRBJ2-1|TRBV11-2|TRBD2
TGTGCCAGCAGCACTAGCGGGTCCAGCTCCTACAATGAGCAGTTCTTC
CASSTSGSSSYNEQFF
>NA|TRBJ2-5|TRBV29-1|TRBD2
TGCAGCGTGGGACAAATAGCGGGAGGGCAAGAGACCCAGTACTTC
CSVGQIAGGQETQYF
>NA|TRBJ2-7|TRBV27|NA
TGTGCCAGCAGTTTTCGAGGGCGAAGCTCCTACGAGCAGTACTTC
CASSFRGRSSYEQYF
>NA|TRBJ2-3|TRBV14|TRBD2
TGTGCCAGCAGCCAAGAAAGGGAACTAGCGGGACTAACAGATACGCAGTATTTT
CASSQERELAGLTDTQYF
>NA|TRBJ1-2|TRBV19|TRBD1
TGTGCCAGTAGTATGACAGGGCAAGTTACTAACTATGGCTACACCTTC
CASSMTGQVTNYGYTF
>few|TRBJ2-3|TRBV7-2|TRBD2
TGTGCCAGCAGCTCCCCTCTAGGGACTAGCGGGATCTTGGATACGCAGTATTTT
CASSSPLGTSGILDTQYF
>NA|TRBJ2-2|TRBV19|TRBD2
TGTGCCAGTAGTAGGACTAGCGGGAACACCGGGGAGCTGTTTTTT
CASSRTSGNTGELFF
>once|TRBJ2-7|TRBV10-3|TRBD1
TGTGCCATCAGTGAAGGACAGGGGGCGTACGAGCAGTACTTC
CAISEGQGAYEQYF
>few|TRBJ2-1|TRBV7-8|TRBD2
TGTGCCAGCAGCCCCAGAGTTCCAACTAGCGGGACCCCCTACAATGAGCAGTTCTTC
CASSPRVPTSGTPYNEQFF
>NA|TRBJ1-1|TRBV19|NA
TGTGCCAGTAGTATGGGGGGTACTACTGAAGCTTTCTTT
CASSMGGTTEAFF
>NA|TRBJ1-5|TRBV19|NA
TGTGCCAGTACCCCTCGATCGCCAGTGCAGCCCCAGCATTTT
CASTPRSPVQPQHF
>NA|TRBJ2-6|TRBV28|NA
TGTGCCAGCAGTTTAGCAGGGGTCCGTGGTGGGGCCAACGTCCTGACTTTC
CASSLAGVRGGANVLTF
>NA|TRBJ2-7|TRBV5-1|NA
TGCGCCAGCAGCTTGGGACAATCTTCCTCCTACGAGCAGTACTTC
CASSLGQSSSYEQYF